The 28 T cell receptor beta chains in this list originate from one sample, sequenced in a study of cytomegalovirus exposure and HLA in healthy donors. A multiplex PCR was run with 60 Vbeta primers and 13 Jbeta primers. The data were produced by immunoSEQ multiplex PCR, yet TCRdb's version contains in-frame clones alone and is incomplete. The sample records 90,000 or so clones, roughly 74% being singletons. The sequenced sample was PBMCs. These receptors originate from a woman aged 18 to 35 in good health and CMV-seropositive.

The chain has TRBV7-2 and TRBJ2-1; 13 bases map to TRBD2. This CDR3 spans 17 amino acids. J gave up 4 bases and V 2 bases, and 5 bases lay outside the gene matches. Germline assignment: CDR1 SGHTA and CDR2 FQGNSA. In DNA, the CDR3 is TGTGCCAGCAGCTTAAAACGGGGACTAGCGGGGTACAATGAGCAGTTCTTC. It codes for CASSLKRGLAGYNEQFF.

J is TRBJ1-2 and V is TRBV11-2, with D unresolved. V was clipped by 6 bases and J by 2 bases, with 7 bases between them. There are 12 residues in the CDR3. Germline CDR1 and CDR2: SGHAT and FQNNGV. The CDR3 sequence is CASSNRNYGYTF. CDR3 nucleotide sequence: TGTGCCAGCAGTAACAGAAACTATGGCTACACCTTC. The complete variable domain, with remaining parts taken from reference TRBV11-2 and TRBJ1-2, reads EAGVAQSPRYKIIEKRQSVAFWCNPISGHATLYWYQQILGQGPKLLIQFQNNGVVDDSQLPKDRFSAERLKGVDSTLKIQPAKLEDSAVYLCASSNRNYGYTFGSGTRLTVV.

The V and J genes are TRBV7-8 and TRBJ2-5; 7 bases are shared with TRBD1. Losses at the gene ends were 5 bases for V and 3 bases for J; bases not matched to a gene: 6. The CDR3 extends over 14 amino acids. Germline V lookup: CDR1 SGHVS, CDR2 FQNEAQ. This CDR3 is CASSQTDRKETQYF. CDR3 bases: TGTGCCAGCAGCCAGACGGACAGGAAAGAGACCCAGTACTTC.

This clone was counted once. This chain joins TRBV7-9 and TRBJ1-3, with D unresolved. Trimming shortened V by 1 base and J by 7 bases, and 17 bases separated the two germline ends. From germline, CDR1 is SEHNR and CDR2 FQNEAQ (reference sequence). The CDR3 is 16 amino acids. CDR3 sequence (DNA): TGTGCCAGCAGCTTAGGACCGGACGGAGGTTTGAACACCATATATTTT. Protein: CASSLGPDGGLNTIYF. Supplemented by reference TRBV7-9 and TRBJ1-3, the full variable domain reads DTGVSQNPRHKITKRGQNVTFRCDPISEHNRLYWYRQTLGQGPEFLTYFQNEAQLEKSRLLSDRFSAERPKGSFSTLEIQRTEQGDSAMYLCASSLGPDGGLNTIYFGEGSWLTVV.

The J gene is TRBJ2-3, the V gene TRBV9; 10 nucleotides line up with TRBD1. CDR1 SGDLS and CDR2 YYNGEE come from the germline V gene. The length of the CDR3 is 15 residues. V dropped 3 bases and J dropped 8; count of bases not matched to a gene: 9. The CDR3 DNA is TGTGCCAGCAGCGATCGGGACAGGGGTCTGGGTACGCAGTATTTT. It yields the protein CASSDRDRGLGTQYF.

The CDR3 spells CAWSRGQVNTEAFF. For the CDR3, the DNA is TGTGCCTGGAGTAGAGGACAGGTGAACACTGAAGCTTTCTTT. V is TRBV30 and J is TRBJ1-1; 7 nucleotides match TRBD1. The CDR3 loop spans 14 amino acids. The germline gives CDR1 GTSNPN, CDR2 SVGIG (reference sequence). The V segment lost 2 bases and the J segment 0 bases; nucleotides outside the gene matches: 3.

This clone has just one count. V is TRBV19 and J is TRBJ2-2; 8 bases agree with TRBD1. CDR3 size: 17 residues. CDR1 is LNHDA, CDR2 SQIVND, per germline (reference sequence). V was pared by 4 bases and J by 4 bases, with 11 bases of the junction left unmatched. CDR3 sequence reads: CASSRTGLEVLTGELFF. CDR3 bases: TGTGCCAGTAGTAGGACAGGGCTGGAAGTCCTCACCGGGGAGCTGTTTTTT.

The table lists this clone with a count of one. The chain combines TRBV15 with TRBJ2-7; 9 nucleotides line up with TRBD2. The germline V gene encodes CDR1 LNHNV and CDR2 YYDKDF (reference sequence). Unmatched junction bases numbered 11, after V lost 3 bases and J lost 5 bases. The CDR3 has 16 residues. CDR3 in amino acids: CATSRDLPGLADEQYF. CDR3 coding DNA: TGTGCCACCAGCAGGGATCTACCGGGACTAGCTGACGAGCAGTACTTC.

This clone came up a few times. The rearrangement uses TRBV19 and TRBJ2-7; 7 bases are a match to TRBD1. Germline-derived CDR1 and CDR2 are LNHDA and SQIVND (reference sequence). The CDR3 consists of 13 residues. Trimming cost V 5 bases and J 1 base; bases outside gene matches: 2. DNA of the CDR3: TGTGCCAGTAGTCCGGGACAGTCCTACGAGCAGTACTTC. It encodes CASSPGQSYEQYF.

The V and J genes are TRBV6-4 and TRBJ1-6; D gene uncertain. Trimming removed 3 bases at V and 8 bases at J, with 8 bases between. The CDR3 is made up of 13 amino acids. Germline CDR1 MRHNA, CDR2 SNTAGT. The CDR3 DNA reads TGTGCCAGCAGTGAAGCGTGGGATTCACCCCTCCACTTT. Its protein product is CASSEAWDSPLHF.

This clone has just a few counts. V and J are TRBV5-1 and TRBJ1-5; maybe TRBD1 (5 bases). V dropped 4 bases and J dropped 1 base, with 12 bases sitting between them. CDR1 is SGHRS and CDR2 is YFSETQ in the germline V gene. The CDR3 loop spans 15 amino acids. This chain's CDR3 is CASSVEGVSNQPQHF. The CDR3 DNA reads as TGCGCCAGCAGCGTGGAAGGGGTGAGCAATCAGCCCCAGCATTTT.

The chain recombines TRBV10-3 with TRBJ2-1; D unresolved. The length of the CDR3 is 15 residues. Germline CDR1 reads ENHRY; CDR2 reads SYGVKD. Trimming removed 5 bases from V and 0 bases from J, with 11 bases in between. The CDR3, as DNA: TGTGCCATCAGTAGTACTAAAAGCTCCTACAATGAGCAGTTCTTC. It translates to CAISSTKSSYNEQFF.

The chain's CDR3 is CASSSSAGEKLFF. The CDR3 DNA sequence: TGTGCCAGCTCTTCTTCCGCGGGGGAAAAACTGTTTTTT. The chain has TRBV18 and TRBJ1-4; D call uncertain. The ends were cut back, 6 bases at V and 8 bases at J, with 13 bases in the middle. CDR3 length equals 13 residues. CDR1 KGHSH and CDR2 LQKENI come from the germline V gene.

There are a few counts of this clone. This chain uses TRBV19 with TRBJ2-2; no clear D. This CDR3 comprises 12 residues. Germline loops: CDR1 LNHDA, CDR2 SQIVND (reference sequence). The V end lost 3 bases, the J end lost 4 bases, and 3 bases lay between the germline ends. The CDR3 region is CASSISTGELFF. The CDR3 DNA reads TGTGCCAGTAGTATTAGCACCGGGGAGCTGTTTTTT.

The chain joins TRBV5-4 to TRBJ1-1, with D possibly matching TRBD1 (5 bases). V was clipped by 2 bases and J by 6 bases, with 14 bases between them. The CDR3 is 14 residues long. Germline V gene sequence: CDR1 SGHNT, CDR2 YYREEE (reference sequence). CDR3 nucleotides: TGTGCCAGCAGCTTATACCAGGGTGTGTCTGAAGCTTTCTTT. Translation: CASSLYQGVSEAFF.

The chain recombines TRBV7-2 with TRBJ2-7; perhaps TRBD2 as D (5 bases). Germline loops: CDR1 SGHTA, CDR2 FQGNSA. V was trimmed by 8 bases and J by 2 bases, leaving 10 bases between them. This CDR3 contains 12 residues. As DNA, the CDR3 is TGTGCCAGCGGGTCGACTACCTACGAGCAGTACTTC. This translates into CASGSTTYEQYF.

This sequence joins TRBV4-2 and TRBJ2-7, with 9 bases that match TRBD1. CDR1 and CDR2 from the germline V gene are LGHNA and YNFKEQ. V lost 0 bases and J lost 3; bases outside the gene matches: 15. The CDR3 sequence is 19 residues long. The CDR3 region has the DNA TGTGCCAGCAGCCAAGATCCCCCCCACAGGGGGCTTAGGTTCTACGAGCAGTACTTC. This gives the protein CASSQDPPHRGLRFYEQYF.

This chain connects TRBV7-9 to TRBJ2-1; TRBD1 aligns across 8 bases. From germline, CDR1 is SEHNR and CDR2 FQNEAQ (reference sequence). CDR3 length equals 16 residues. With 2 bases clipped from V and 4 bases from J, the junction kept 7 bases outside the gene matches. The CDR3 DNA reads as TGTGCCAGCAGCTTATTTCTAGGACAGGGATACAATGAGCAGTTCTTC. It specifies CASSLFLGQGYNEQFF.

The chain combines TRBV4-2 with TRBJ2-3, with 10 bases identical to TRBD2. Trimming at V came to 4 bases and at J to 2 bases, leaving 21 bases not matched to a gene. Germline values: CDR1 LGHNA, CDR2 YNFKEQ. CDR3 length: 21 amino acids. The CDR3 here is CASSPPVAGGKDQDLTDTQYF. CDR3 coding DNA: TGTGCCAGCAGCCCCCCGGTAGCGGGGGGAAAGGATCAGGACCTCACAGATACGCAGTATTTT.

V is TRBV2 and J is TRBJ2-1, with D unresolved. This CDR3 is 14 amino acids long. Germline V gene lookup returns CDR1 SNHLY and CDR2 FYNNEI. V dropped 8 bases and J dropped 7 bases, with 18 bases sitting between them. The CDR3 region has the DNA TGTGCCAGCTTTCCGGTCCTCGTCGGGAATGAGCAGTTCTTC. It encodes CASFPVLVGNEQFF.

The chain carries TRBV4-3 and TRBJ2-7; D might be TRBD2 (6 bases). The CDR3 extends over 16 amino acids. Trimming removed 0 bases at V and 0 bases at J, with 12 bases between. Germline values: CDR1 LGHNA, CDR2 YSLEER. The CDR3: CASSQDAGWSSYEQYF. CDR3 bases: TGCGCCAGCAGCCAAGATGCGGGGTGGAGCTCCTACGAGCAGTACTTC.

The genes are TRBV6-5 and TRBJ2-2, with 7 nucleotides matching TRBD1. V trimming: 2 bases; J trimming: 4 bases; junction bases outside the gene matches: 7. The CDR3 spans 16 residues. Germline V gene lookup returns CDR1 MNHEY and CDR2 SVGAGI. The chain's CDR3 is CASSYGWDSLTGELFF. The CDR3 DNA reads TGTGCCAGCAGTTACGGCTGGGACAGTCTCACCGGGGAGCTGTTTTTT.

This chain joins TRBV28 and TRBJ1-2; TRBD1 might be the D (6 bases). CDR3 length: 15 amino acids. V was cut by 5 bases and J by 4 bases, with 17 bases left in between. CDR1 and CDR2 from the germline V gene are MDHEN and SYDVKM. CDR3 coding DNA: TGTGCCAGCAGTATACAGGGTGGTGCAGGCTATGGCTACACCTTC. Translating it yields CASSIQGGAGYGYTF.

In its sample, this clone was seen a few times. The same CDR3 can be traced to other DNA sequences in this sample. The J gene is TRBJ2-7, the V gene TRBV28, with 8 bases identical to TRBD1. The trim removed 5 bases at V and 3 bases at J, leaving 3 bases unmatched. The CDR3 runs to 13 residues. Germline V gene lookup returns CDR1 MDHEN and CDR2 SYDVKM. The CDR3 coding sequence is TGTGCCAGCAGTGTAGGACAGGGCTACGAGCAGTACTTC. It translates to CASSVGQGYEQYF.

The sample holds one count of this clone. The rearrangement uses TRBV7-9 and TRBJ2-7; TRBD2 matches 8 bases. This CDR3 spans 17 amino acids. CDR1 SEHNR and CDR2 FQNEAQ come from the germline V gene (reference sequence). V was pared by 3 bases and J by 0 bases, with 10 bases of the junction left unmatched. CDR3 protein: CASSFYAGTSFSYEQYF. CDR3 in DNA: TGTGCCAGCAGCTTCTATGCCGGGACTAGTTTCTCCTACGAGCAGTACTTC.

This chain links TRBV5-1 with TRBJ2-7; TRBD1 matches 7 bases. CDR1 and CDR2 from the germline V gene are SGHRS and YFSETQ. The CDR3 is made up of 14 amino acids. V gave up 0 bases and J gave up 4 bases; unmatched junction bases: 4. The CDR3 DNA reads TGCGCCAGCAGCTTGGTGGACAGGAATTACGAGCAGTACTTC. Translation: CASSLVDRNYEQYF.

The gene calls are TRBV6-6 and TRBJ2-7; 8 bases are shared with TRBD2. Unmatched junction bases numbered 10, after V lost 5 bases and J lost 4 bases. The germline V gene has CDR1 MNHNY and CDR2 SVGAGI (reference sequence). This CDR3 comprises 15 residues. CDR3 sequence: CASSQWGLDPYEQYF. CDR3 coding DNA: TGTGCCAGCAGTCAGTGGGGACTAGACCCTTACGAGCAGTACTTC.

The chain couples TRBV7-2 to TRBJ2-3; maybe TRBD2 (6 bases). Germline values: CDR1 SGHTA, CDR2 FQGNSA. Trimming took off 5 bases at V and 8 bases at J, with 17 bases between the two ends. The CDR3 is 14 residues long. In nucleotides, the CDR3 is TGTGCCAGCAGCCCGAACCCGGGACTGACTACGCAGTATTTT. It is translated as CASSPNPGLTTQYF.